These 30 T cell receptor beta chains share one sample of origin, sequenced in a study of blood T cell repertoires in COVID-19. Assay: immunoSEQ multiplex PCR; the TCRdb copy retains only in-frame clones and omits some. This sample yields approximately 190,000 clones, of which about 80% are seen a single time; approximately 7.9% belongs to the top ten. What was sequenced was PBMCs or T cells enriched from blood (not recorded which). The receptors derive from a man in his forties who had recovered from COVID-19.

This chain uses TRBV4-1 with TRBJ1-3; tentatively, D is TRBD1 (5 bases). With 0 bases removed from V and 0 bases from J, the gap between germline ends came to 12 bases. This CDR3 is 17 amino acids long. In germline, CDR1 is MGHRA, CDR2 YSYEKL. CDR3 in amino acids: CASSQERRQSSGNTIYF. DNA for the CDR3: TGCGCCAGCAGCCAAGAACGACGACAGAGCTCTGGAAACACCATATATTTT.

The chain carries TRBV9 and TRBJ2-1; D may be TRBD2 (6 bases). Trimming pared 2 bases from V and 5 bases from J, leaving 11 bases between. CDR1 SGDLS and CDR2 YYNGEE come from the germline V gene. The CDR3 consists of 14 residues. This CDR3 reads CASSVRTNDNEQFF. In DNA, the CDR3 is TGTGCCAGCAGCGTTAGGACTAACGACAATGAGCAGTTCTTC.

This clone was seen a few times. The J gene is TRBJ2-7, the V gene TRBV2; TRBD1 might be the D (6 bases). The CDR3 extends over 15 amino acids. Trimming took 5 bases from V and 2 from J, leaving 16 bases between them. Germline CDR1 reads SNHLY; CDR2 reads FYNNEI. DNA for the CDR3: TGTGCCAGCAGTCCCTCCGGGACACCGGCCTACGAGCAGTACTTC. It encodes CASSPSGTPAYEQYF. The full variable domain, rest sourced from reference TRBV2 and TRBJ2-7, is EPEVTQTPSHQVTQMGQEVILRCVPISNHLYFYWYRQILGQKVEFLVSFYNNEISEKSEIFDDQFSVERPDGSNFTLKIRSTKLEDSAMYFCASSPSGTPAYEQYFGPGTRLTVT.

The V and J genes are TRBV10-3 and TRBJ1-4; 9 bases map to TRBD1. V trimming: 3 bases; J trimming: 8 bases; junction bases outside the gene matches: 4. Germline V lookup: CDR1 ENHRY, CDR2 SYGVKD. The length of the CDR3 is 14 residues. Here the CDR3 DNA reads TGTGCCATCAGTGACAGGACAGGGGAGGAAAAACTGTTTTTT. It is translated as CAISDRTGEEKLFF.

The CDR3 DNA sequence: TGTGCCAGCAGTCTCAACAGGGGTACTGAAGCTTTCTTT. Protein sequence: CASSLNRGTEAFF. The chain couples TRBV7-7 to TRBJ1-1, with TRBD1 matching 7 bases. The germline V gene encodes CDR1 SSHAT and CDR2 FNYEAQ (reference sequence). This CDR3 region has 13 residues. The junction had 6 bases not matched to a gene; V was cut back by 6 bases and J by 5 bases.

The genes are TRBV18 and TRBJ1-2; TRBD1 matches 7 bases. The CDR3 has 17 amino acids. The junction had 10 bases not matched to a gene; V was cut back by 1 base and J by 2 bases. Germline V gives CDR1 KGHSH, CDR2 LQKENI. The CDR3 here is CASSPRPGTENNYGYTF. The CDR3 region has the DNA TGTGCCAGCTCACCACGACCCGGGACAGAAAACAACTATGGCTACACCTTC.

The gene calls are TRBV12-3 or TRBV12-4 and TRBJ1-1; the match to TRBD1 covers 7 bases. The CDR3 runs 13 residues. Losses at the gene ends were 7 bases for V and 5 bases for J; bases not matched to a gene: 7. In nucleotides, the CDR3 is TGTGCCAGCATTACACAGGGGATGACTGAAGCTTTCTTT. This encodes CASITQGMTEAFF.

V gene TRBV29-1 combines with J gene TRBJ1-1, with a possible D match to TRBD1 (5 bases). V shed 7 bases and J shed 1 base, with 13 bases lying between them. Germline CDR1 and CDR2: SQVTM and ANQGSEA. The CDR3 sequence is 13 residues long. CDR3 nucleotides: TGCAGCGGCACCGGGGGTTGGAACACTGAAGCTTTCTTT. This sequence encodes CSGTGGWNTEAFF.

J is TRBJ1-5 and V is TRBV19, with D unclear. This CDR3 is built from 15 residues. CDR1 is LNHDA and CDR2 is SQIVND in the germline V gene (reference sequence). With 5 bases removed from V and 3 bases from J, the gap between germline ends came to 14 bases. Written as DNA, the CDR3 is TGTGCCAGTAGTGGAAACCCGGGTCCCAATCAGCCCCAGCATTTT. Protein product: CASSGNPGPNQPQHF.

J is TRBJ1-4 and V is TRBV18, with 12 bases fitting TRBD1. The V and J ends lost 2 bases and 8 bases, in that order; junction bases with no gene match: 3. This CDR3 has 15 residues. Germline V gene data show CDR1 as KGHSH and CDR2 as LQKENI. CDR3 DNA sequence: TGTGCCAGCTCACCAGCCGGGACAGGGGGCGAAAAACTGTTTTTT. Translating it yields CASSPAGTGGEKLFF. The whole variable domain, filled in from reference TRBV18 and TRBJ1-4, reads NAGVMQNPRHLVRRRGQEARLRCSPMKGHSHVYWYRQLPEEGLKFMVYLQKENIIDESGMPKERFSAEFPKEGPSILRIQQVVRGDSAAYFCASSPAGTGGEKLFFGSGTQLSVL.

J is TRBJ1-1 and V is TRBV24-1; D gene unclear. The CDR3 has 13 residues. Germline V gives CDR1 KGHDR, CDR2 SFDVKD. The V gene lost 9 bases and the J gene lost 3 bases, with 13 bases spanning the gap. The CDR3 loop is CATSRAGYTEAFF. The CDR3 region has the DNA TGTGCCACCTCCCGTGCGGGGTACACTGAAGCTTTCTTT.

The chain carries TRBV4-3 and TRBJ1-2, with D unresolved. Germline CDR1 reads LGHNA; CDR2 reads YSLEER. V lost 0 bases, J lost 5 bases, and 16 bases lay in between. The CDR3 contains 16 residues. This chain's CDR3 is CASSQDTRVWEYGYTF. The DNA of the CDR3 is TGCGCCAGCAGCCAAGACACGAGGGTTTGGGAGTATGGCTACACCTTC.

Written as DNA, the CDR3 is TGTGCCAGTAGAAACAGGGGGGGTAATTCACCCCTCCACTTT. Its translation is CASRNRGGNSPLHF. The chain links TRBV19 to TRBJ1-6, with TRBD1 matching over 8 bases. After removal of 6 bases from V and 6 bases from J, the junction contained 4 bases not matched to a gene. CDR1 is LNHDA and CDR2 is SQIVND in the germline V gene (reference sequence). The CDR3 is 14 amino acids. Looking up the rest from reference TRBV19 and TRBJ1-6 gives the full variable domain: DGGITQSPKYLFRKEGQNVTLSCEQNLNHDAMYWYRQDPGQGLRLIYYSQIVNDFQKGDIAEGYSVSREKKESFPLTVTSAQKNPTAFYLCASRNRGGNSPLHFGNGTRLTVT.

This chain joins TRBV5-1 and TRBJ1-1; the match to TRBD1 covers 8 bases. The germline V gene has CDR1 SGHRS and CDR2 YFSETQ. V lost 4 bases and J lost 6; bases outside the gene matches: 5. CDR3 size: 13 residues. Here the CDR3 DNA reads TGCGCCAGCAGCCTTCGACAGGGGCCTGAAGCTTTCTTT. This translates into CASSLRQGPEAFF.

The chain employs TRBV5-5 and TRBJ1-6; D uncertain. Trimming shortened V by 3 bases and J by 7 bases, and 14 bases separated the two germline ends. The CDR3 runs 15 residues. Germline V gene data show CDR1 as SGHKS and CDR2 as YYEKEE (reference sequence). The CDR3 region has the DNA TGTGCCAGCAGCTGGGGAGTCAGACTGAATTCACCCCTCCACTTT. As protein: CASSWGVRLNSPLHF.

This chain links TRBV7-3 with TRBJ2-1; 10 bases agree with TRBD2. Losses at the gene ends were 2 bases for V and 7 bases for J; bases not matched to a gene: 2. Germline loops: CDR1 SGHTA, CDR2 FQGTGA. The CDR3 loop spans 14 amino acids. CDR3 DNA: TGTGCCAGCAGCTTACGGACTAGCGGAAATGAGCAGTTCTTC. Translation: CASSLRTSGNEQFF.

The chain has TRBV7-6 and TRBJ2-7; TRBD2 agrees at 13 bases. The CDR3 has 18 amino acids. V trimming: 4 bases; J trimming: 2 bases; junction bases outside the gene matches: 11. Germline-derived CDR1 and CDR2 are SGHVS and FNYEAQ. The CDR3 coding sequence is TGTGCCAGCAGCTCCCGCCCCTTGACTAGCGGGGGGCCCTACGAGCAGTACTTC. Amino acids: CASSSRPLTSGGPYEQYF.

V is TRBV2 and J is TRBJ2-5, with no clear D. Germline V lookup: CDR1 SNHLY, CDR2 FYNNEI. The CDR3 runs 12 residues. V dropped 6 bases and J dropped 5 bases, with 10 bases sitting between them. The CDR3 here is CASSPAAETQYF. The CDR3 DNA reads TGTGCCAGCAGCCCGGCAGCGGAGACCCAGTACTTC.

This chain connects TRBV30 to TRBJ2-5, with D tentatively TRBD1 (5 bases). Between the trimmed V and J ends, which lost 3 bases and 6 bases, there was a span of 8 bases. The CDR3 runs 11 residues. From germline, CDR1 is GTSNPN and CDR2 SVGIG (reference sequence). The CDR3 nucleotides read TGTGCCTGGAGCCAGGGAAAGACCCAGTACTTC. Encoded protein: CAWSQGKTQYF.

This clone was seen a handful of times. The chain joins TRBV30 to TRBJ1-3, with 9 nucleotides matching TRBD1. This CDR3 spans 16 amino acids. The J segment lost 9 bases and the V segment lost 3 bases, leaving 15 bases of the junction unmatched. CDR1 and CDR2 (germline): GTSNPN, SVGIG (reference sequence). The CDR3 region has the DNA TGTGCCTGGAGCTTAAACAGGGGGCGAGTGGGAGGCACCATATATTTT. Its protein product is CAWSLNRGRVGGTIYF.

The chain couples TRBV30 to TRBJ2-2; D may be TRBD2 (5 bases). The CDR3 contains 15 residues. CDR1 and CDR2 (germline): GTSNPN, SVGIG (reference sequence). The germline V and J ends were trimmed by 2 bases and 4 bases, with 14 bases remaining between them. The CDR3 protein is CAWSPLGGSTGELFF. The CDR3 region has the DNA TGTGCCTGGAGTCCCCTAGGTGGGAGCACCGGGGAGCTGTTTTTT.

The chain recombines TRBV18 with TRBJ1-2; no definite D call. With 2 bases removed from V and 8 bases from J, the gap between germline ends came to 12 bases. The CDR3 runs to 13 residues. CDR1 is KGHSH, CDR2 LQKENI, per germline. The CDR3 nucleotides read TGTGCCAGCTCACCAGAAATATCAGGAGGCTACACCTTC. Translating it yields CASSPEISGGYTF.

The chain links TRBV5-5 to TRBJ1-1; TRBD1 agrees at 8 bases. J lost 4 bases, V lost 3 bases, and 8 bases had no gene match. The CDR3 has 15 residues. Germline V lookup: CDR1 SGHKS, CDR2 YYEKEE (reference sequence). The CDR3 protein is CASSYTGGGGTEAFF. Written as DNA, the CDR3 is TGTGCCAGCAGCTACACAGGGGGTGGGGGCACTGAAGCTTTCTTT.

For the CDR3, the DNA is TGTGCCAGCAGTTATCGGGGCAGGGGGCGGAACACTGAAGCTTTCTTT. Its protein is CASSYRGRGRNTEAFF. The chain joins TRBV13 to TRBJ1-1, with 8 bases that match TRBD1. Germline values: CDR1 PRHDT, CDR2 FYEKMQ (reference sequence). CDR3 size: 16 residues. Trimming removed 6 bases from V and 1 base from J; junction bases left unmatched: 10.

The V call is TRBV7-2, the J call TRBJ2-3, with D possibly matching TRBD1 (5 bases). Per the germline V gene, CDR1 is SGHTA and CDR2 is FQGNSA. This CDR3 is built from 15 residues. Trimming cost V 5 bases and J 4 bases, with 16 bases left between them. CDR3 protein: CASSPDSRVPDTQYF. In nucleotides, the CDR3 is TGTGCCAGCAGCCCAGACAGCCGGGTCCCAGATACGCAGTATTTT.

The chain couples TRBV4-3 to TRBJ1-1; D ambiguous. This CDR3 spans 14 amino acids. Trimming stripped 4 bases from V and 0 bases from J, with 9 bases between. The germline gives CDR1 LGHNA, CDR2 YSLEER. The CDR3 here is CASSLQTVNTEAFF. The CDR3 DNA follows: TGCGCCAGCAGCCTCCAAACTGTGAACACTGAAGCTTTCTTT.

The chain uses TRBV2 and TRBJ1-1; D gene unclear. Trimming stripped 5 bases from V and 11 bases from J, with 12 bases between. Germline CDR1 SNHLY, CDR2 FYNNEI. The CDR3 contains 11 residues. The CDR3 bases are TGTGCCAGCAGTCGACCTGACGGGGCTTTCTTT. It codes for CASSRPDGAFF.

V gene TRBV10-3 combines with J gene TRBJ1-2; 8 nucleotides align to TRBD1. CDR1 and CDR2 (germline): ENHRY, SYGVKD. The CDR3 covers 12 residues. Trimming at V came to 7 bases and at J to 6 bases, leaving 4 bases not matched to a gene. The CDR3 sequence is CAITPDRDGYTF. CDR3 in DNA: TGTGCCATCACCCCGGACAGGGATGGCTACACCTTC.

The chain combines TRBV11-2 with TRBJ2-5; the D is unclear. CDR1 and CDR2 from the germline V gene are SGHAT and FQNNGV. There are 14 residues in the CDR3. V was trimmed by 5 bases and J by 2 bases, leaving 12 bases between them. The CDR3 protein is CASSLPPLQETQYF. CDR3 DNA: TGTGCCAGCAGCCTCCCGCCACTGCAAGAGACCCAGTACTTC. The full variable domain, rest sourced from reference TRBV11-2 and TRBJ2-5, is EAGVAQSPRYKIIEKRQSVAFWCNPISGHATLYWYQQILGQGPKLLIQFQNNGVVDDSQLPKDRFSAERLKGVDSTLKIQPAKLEDSAVYLCASSLPPLQETQYFGPGTRLLVL.

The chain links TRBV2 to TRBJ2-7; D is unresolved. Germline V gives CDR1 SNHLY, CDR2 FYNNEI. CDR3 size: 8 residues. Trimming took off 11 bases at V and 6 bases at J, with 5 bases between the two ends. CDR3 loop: CARAEQYF. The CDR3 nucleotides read TGTGCCCGCGCCGAGCAGTACTTC. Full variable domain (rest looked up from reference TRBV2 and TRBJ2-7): EPEVTQTPSHQVTQMGQEVILRCVPISNHLYFYWYRQILGQKVEFLVSFYNNEISEKSEIFDDQFSVERPDGSNFTLKIRSTKLEDSAMYFCARAEQYFGPGTRLTVT.